Here is one TCR beta chain with its context. This sample was taken from a study of blood T cell repertoires in COVID-19. About the research overall: Both acute and convalescent COVID-19 samples were obtained from the United States, Italy and Spain. PBMCs, B-cell-depleted T cells, or T cells were the source of the cDNA or gDNA that made up the material.

This CDR3 has 14 residues. The J segment lost 5 bases and the V segment lost 8 bases, leaving 9 bases of the junction unmatched. Germline V gene lookup returns CDR1 SNHLY and CDR2 FYNNEI. TCRdb's table, derived via immunoSEQ multiplex PCR, lists solely in-frame clones and lacks some. The sample yields 110,000 to 150,000 clones, more than 85% seen once. The TCR was taken from a man aged 55 to 70 with active or convalescent COVID-19. The sample comprised peripheral blood. The chain has TRBV2 and TRBJ1-5; 7 bases are a match to TRBD1. The CDR3 DNA reads as TGTGCCAGCGGAGGGGACAGAGTTTATCAGCCCCAGCATTTT. Protein: CASGGDRVYQPQHF.